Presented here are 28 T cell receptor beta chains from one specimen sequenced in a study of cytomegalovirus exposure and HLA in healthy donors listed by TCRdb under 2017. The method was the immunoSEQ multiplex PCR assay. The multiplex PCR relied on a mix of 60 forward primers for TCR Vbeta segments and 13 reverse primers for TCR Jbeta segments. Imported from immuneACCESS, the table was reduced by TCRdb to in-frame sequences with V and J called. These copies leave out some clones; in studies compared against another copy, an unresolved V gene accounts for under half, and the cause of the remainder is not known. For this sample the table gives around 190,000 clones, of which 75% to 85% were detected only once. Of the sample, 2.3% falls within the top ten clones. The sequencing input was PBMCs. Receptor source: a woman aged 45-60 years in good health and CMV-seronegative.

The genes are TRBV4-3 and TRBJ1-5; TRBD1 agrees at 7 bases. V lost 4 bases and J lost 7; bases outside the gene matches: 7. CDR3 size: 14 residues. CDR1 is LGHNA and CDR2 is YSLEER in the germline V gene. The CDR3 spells CASSPDRELQPQHF. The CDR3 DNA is TGCGCCAGCAGCCCAGACAGGGAATTGCAGCCCCAGCATTTT.

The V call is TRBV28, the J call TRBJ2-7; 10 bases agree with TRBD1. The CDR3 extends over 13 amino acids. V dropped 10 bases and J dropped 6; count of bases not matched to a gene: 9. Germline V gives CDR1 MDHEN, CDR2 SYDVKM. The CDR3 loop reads CATKTGGAFEQYF. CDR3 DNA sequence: TGTGCCACAAAGACAGGGGGCGCATTCGAGCAGTACTTC.

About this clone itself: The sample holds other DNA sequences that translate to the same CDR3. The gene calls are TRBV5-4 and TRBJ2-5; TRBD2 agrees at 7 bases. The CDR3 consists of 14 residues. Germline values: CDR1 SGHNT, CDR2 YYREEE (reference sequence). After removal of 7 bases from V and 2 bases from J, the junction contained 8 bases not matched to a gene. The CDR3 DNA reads TGTGCCAGCGCGGAGTGGGGGGGACAAGAGACCCAGTACTTC. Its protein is CASAEWGGQETQYF.

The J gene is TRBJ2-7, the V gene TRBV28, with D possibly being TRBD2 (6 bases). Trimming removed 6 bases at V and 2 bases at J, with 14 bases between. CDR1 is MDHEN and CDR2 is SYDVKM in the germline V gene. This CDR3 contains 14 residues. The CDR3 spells CASRETGAPYEQYF. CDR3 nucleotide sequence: TGTGCCAGCAGAGAAACGGGAGCTCCCTACGAGCAGTACTTC.

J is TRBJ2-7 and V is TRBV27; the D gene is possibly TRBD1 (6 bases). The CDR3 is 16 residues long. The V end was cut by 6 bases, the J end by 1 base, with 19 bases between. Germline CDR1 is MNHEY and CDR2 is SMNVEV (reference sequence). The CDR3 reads CASRRGGQSRSYEQYF. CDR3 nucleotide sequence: TGTGCCAGCAGGCGAGGTGGACAGTCCAGATCCTACGAGCAGTACTTC.

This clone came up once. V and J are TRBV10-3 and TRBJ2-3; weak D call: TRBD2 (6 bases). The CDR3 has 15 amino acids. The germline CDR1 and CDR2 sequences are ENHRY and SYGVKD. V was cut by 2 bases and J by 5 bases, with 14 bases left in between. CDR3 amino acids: CAISEDGGVVDTQYF. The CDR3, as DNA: TGTGCCATCAGTGAGGACGGCGGGGTCGTAGATACGCAGTATTTT.

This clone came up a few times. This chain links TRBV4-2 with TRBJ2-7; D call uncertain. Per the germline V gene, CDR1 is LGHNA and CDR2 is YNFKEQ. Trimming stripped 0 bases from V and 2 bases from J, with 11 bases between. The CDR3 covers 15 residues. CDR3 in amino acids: CASSQDGAPTYEQYF. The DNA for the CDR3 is TGTGCCAGCAGCCAAGACGGAGCGCCCACCTACGAGCAGTACTTC.

The CDR3, as DNA: TGTGCTAGTGGTTTGGTAAGGGGGTATAGCAATCAGCCCCAGCATTTT. Translation: CASGLVRGYSNQPQHF. The chain links TRBV12-5 to TRBJ1-5, with D perhaps TRBD1 (6 bases). This CDR3 comprises 16 residues. Trimming left V 0 bases short and J 0 bases short, with 9 bases between. The V gene's germline CDR1 is LGHNT and CDR2 FRNRAP.

The CDR3 sequence: CASGLSPGTSAPYEQYF. CDR3 DNA: TGTGCTAGTGGTTTGTCCCCCGGGACTAGCGCCCCATACGAGCAGTACTTC. V usage is TRBV12-5 and J usage is TRBJ2-7, with 10 nucleotides matching TRBD2. Germline CDR1 is LGHNT and CDR2 is FRNRAP. The CDR3 loop spans 17 amino acids. J lost 4 bases, V lost 2 bases, and 11 bases had no gene match.

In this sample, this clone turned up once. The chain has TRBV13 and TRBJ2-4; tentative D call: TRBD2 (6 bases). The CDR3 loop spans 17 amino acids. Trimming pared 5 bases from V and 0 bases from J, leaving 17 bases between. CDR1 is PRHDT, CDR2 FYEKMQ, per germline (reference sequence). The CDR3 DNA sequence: TGTGCCAGCAGCCTACGCCGCGGGGCCCTAGCCAAAAACATTCAGTACTTC. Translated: CASSLRRGALAKNIQYF.

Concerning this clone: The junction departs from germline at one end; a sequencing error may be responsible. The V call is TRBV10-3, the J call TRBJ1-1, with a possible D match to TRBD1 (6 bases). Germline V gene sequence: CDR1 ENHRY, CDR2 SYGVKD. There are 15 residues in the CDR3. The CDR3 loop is CAIGDPGTSNTEAFF. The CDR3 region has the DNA TGTGCCATCGGTGACCCAGGGACATCGAACACTGAAGCTTTCTTT.

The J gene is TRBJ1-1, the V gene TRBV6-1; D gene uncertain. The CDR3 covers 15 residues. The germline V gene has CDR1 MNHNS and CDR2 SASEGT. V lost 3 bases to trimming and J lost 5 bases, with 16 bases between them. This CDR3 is CASSDSGLPGTEAFF. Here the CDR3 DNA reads TGTGCCAGCAGTGACAGCGGCCTCCCGGGGACTGAAGCTTTCTTT.

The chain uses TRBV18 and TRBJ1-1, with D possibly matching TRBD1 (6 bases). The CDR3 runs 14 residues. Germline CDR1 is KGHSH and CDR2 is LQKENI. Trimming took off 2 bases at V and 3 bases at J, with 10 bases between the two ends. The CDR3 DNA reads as TGTGCCAGCTCACCATTGACAGGAGACACTGAAGCTTTCTTT. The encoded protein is CASSPLTGDTEAFF.

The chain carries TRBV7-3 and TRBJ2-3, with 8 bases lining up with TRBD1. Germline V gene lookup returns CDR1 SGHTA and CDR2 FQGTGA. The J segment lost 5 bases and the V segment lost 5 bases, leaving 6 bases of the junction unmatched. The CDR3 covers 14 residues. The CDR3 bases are TGTGCCAGCAGCCCGGACAGGGTGGGAGATACGCAGTATTTT. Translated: CASSPDRVGDTQYF. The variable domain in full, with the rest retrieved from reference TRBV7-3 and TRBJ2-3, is GAGVSQTPSNKVTEKGKYVELRCDPISGHTALYWYRQSLGQGPEFLIYFQGTGAADDSGLPNDRFFAVRPEGSVSTLKIQRTERGDSAVYLCASSPDRVGDTQYFGPGTRLTVL.

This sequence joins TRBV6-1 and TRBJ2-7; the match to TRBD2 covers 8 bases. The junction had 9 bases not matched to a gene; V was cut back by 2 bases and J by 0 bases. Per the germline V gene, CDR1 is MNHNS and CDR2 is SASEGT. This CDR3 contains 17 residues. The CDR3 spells CASSEFPSGGPSYEQYF. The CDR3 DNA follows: TGTGCCAGCAGTGAATTCCCGAGCGGGGGCCCCTCCTACGAGCAGTACTTC.

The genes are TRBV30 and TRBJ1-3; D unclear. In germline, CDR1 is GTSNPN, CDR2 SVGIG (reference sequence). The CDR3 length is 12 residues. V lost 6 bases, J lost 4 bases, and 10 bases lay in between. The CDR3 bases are TGTGCCTGCCCGGTCGCGGGAAACACCATATATTTT. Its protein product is CACPVAGNTIYF.

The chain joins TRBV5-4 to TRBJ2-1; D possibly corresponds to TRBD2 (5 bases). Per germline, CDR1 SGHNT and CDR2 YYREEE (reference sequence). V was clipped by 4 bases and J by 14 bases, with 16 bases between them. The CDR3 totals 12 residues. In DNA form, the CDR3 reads TGTGCCAGCAGCCCTGAGGGCGTAAGGGAGTTCTTC. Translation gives CASSPEGVREFF.

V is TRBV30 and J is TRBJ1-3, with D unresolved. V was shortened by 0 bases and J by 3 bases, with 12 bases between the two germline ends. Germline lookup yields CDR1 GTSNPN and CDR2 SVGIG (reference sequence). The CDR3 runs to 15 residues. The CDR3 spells CAWSVHLGSGNTIYF. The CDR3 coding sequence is TGTGCCTGGAGTGTACACCTAGGAAGTGGAAACACCATATATTTT.

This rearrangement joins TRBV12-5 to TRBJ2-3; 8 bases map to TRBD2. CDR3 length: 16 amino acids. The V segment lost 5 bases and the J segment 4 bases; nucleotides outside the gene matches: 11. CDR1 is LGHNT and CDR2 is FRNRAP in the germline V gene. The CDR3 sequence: CASGLQAGVGADTQYF. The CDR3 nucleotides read TGTGCTAGTGGTCTCCAAGCGGGAGTGGGGGCAGATACGCAGTATTTT.

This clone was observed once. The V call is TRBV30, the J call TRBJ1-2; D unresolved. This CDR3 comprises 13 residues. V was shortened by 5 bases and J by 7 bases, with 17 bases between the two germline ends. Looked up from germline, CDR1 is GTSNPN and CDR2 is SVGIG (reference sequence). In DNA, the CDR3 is TGTGCCTGGGGGGAGGGATTTTCGAGTGGCTACACCTTC. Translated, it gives CAWGEGFSSGYTF.

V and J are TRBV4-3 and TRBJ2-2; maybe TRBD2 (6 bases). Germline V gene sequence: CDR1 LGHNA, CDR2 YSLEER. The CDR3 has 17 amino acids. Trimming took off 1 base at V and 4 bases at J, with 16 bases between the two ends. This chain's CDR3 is CASSQVLPEEGTGELFF. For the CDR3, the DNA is TGCGCCAGCAGCCAAGTTCTTCCCGAGGAGGGCACCGGGGAGCTGTTTTTT.

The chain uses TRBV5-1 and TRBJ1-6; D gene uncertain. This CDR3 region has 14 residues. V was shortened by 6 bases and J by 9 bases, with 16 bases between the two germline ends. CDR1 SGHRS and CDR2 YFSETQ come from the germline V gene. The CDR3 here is CASKLEVRGSPLHF. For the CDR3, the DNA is TGCGCCAGCAAGCTTGAAGTTCGGGGTTCACCCCTCCACTTT.

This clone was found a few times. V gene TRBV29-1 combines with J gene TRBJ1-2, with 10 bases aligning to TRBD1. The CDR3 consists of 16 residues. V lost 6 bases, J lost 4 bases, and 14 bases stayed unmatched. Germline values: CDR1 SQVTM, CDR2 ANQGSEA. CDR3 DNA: TGCAGCGTCCTAAATCGCGGGACAGGGGTAGGCTATGGCTACACCTTC. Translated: CSVLNRGTGVGYGYTF. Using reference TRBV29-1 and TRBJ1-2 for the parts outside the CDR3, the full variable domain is SAVISQKPSRDICQRGTSLTIQCQVDSQVTMMFWYRQQPGQSLTLIATANQGSEATYESGFVIDKFPISRPNLTFSTLTVSNMSPEDSSIYLCSVLNRGTGVGYGYTFGSGTRLTVV.

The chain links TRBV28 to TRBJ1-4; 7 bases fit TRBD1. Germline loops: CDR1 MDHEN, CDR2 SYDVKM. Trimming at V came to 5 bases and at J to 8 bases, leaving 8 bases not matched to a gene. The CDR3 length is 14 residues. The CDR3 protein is CASSGRQGREKLFF. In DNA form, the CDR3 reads TGTGCCAGCAGTGGGAGACAGGGACGGGAAAAACTGTTTTTT.

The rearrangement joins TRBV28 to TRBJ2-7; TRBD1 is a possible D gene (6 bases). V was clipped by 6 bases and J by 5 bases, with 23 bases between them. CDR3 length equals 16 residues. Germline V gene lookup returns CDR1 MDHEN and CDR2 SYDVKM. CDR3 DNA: TGTGCCAGCAGGTCCGCTGGGACACGGGCTCGGAACGAGCAGTACTTC. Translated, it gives CASRSAGTRARNEQYF.

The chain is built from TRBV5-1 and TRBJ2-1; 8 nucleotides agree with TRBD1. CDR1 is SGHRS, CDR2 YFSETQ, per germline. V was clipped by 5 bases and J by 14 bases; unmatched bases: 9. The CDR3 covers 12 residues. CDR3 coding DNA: TGCGCCAGCAGTTTTGACAGGGGCATCGAGTTCTTC. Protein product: CASSFDRGIEFF.

The CDR3 loop reads CASSRDRDNTEAFF. The CDR3 bases are TGTGCCAGCAGCCGGGACAGGGATAACACTGAAGCTTTCTTT. V and J are TRBV6-5 and TRBJ1-1; TRBD1 agrees at 9 bases. V lost 6 bases and J lost 2; bases outside the gene matches: 4. Germline V gene sequence: CDR1 MNHEY, CDR2 SVGAGI. The CDR3 is 14 amino acids.

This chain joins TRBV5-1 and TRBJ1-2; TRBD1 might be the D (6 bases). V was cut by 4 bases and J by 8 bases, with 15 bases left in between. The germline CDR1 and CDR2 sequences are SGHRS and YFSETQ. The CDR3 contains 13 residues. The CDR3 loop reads CASSTGQLEGYTF. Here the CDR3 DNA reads TGCGCCAGCAGCACCGGACAGCTTGAGGGCTACACCTTC.